Below are 10 T cell receptor beta chains sequenced from a single sample in a study of CD8+ T cells in alopecia areata. Described treatment: oral pan-JAK inhibitor, 5-10 mg twice daily. Sequencing used cDNA as its template, made by extracting RNA and reverse transcribing it. Data came from immunoSEQ multiplex PCR; TCRdb stores just in-frame clones and leaves some out. The table shows 110,000 or so clones, with 56% occurring only once. Sequenced here: CD4+ T cells sorted from blood, sampled at week 24, from a patient treated with tofacitinib. The receptor source for this set is a human donor with alopecia areata.

This clone came up a few times. V is TRBV5-1 and J is TRBJ2-1; no clear D gene. CDR1 SGHRS and CDR2 YFSETQ come from the germline V gene. The CDR3 is 12 amino acids. The V end was cut by 0 bases, the J end by 4 bases, with 2 bases between. The CDR3 is CASSLEYNEQFF. As DNA, the CDR3 is TGCGCCAGCAGCTTGGAATACAATGAGCAGTTCTTC.

This chain links TRBV4-3 with TRBJ2-2; 12 bases match TRBD1. Losses at the gene ends were 3 bases for V and 7 bases for J; bases not matched to a gene: 12. CDR3 length: 18 amino acids. From germline, CDR1 is LGHNA and CDR2 YSLEER. The CDR3 sequence: CASSQHTPGTGGLGELFF. In DNA, the CDR3 is TGCGCCAGCAGCCAGCACACCCCAGGGACAGGGGGCCTCGGGGAGCTGTTTTTT.

This clone came up many times. Other DNA sequences in the sample encode the same CDR3. The chain recombines TRBV5-1 with TRBJ2-3, with D maybe TRBD2 (6 bases). Germline-derived CDR1 and CDR2 are SGHRS and YFSETQ. The length of the CDR3 is 13 residues. The V end was cut by 2 bases, the J end by 5 bases, with 9 bases between. The CDR3 nucleotides are TGCGCCAGCAGCTTCCCGGGAGAAGATACGCAGTATTTT. This translates into CASSFPGEDTQYF.

The genes are TRBV2 and TRBJ2-2; possible D gene TRBD1, 5 bases. Germline CDR1 is SNHLY and CDR2 is FYNNEI. Between the trimmed V and J ends, which lost 4 bases and 5 bases, there was a span of 11 bases. The CDR3 runs to 14 residues. The CDR3 nucleotides read TGTGCCAGCAGTGGAGAGCAGGGAACCGGGGAGCTGTTTTTT. This sequence encodes CASSGEQGTGELFF.

The chain recombines TRBV5-1 with TRBJ1-1, with a possible D match to TRBD1 (5 bases). V lost 2 bases and J lost 4, with 12 bases in between. The germline V gene has CDR1 SGHRS and CDR2 YFSETQ. This CDR3 is built from 14 residues. Here the CDR3 DNA reads TGCGCCAGCAGCTTTCCCCGGGGGGGCACTGAAGCTTTCTTT. As protein: CASSFPRGGTEAFF.

The chain links TRBV30 to TRBJ2-7, with D perhaps matching TRBD2 (5 bases). CDR3 size: 16 residues. V was trimmed by 3 bases and J by 5 bases, leaving 23 bases between them. CDR1 and CDR2 (germline): GTSNPN, SVGIG (reference sequence). Written as DNA, the CDR3 is TGTGCCTGGAGGGCTCTTAACGGACTGCGGTCCCACGAGCAGTACTTC. Its translation: CAWRALNGLRSHEQYF. Together with reference TRBV30 and TRBJ2-7, the CDR3 gives the full variable domain: SQTIHQWPATLVQPVGSPLSLECTVEGTSNPNLYWYRQAAGRGLQLLFYSVGIGQISSEVPQNLSASRPQDRQFILSSKKLLLSDSGFYLCAWRALNGLRSHEQYFGPGTRLTVT.

The chain combines TRBV7-9 with TRBJ1-1; D uncertain. Germline V CDR1 and CDR2: SEHNR, FQNEAQ (reference sequence). With 1 base removed from V and 0 bases from J, the gap between germline ends came to 9 bases. The CDR3 totals 15 residues. DNA for the CDR3: TGTGCCAGCAGCTTAGTACGCCAGTTGAACACTGAAGCTTTCTTT. It is translated as CASSLVRQLNTEAFF.

This chain links TRBV2 with TRBJ1-2, with TRBD1 matching 11 bases. The CDR3 contains 13 residues. Trimming cost V 6 bases and J 8 bases; bases outside gene matches: 5. In germline, CDR1 is SNHLY, CDR2 FYNNEI. The CDR3 region has the DNA TGTGCCAGCAGCGGACAGGGGGCAAAGGGCTACACCTTC. Amino acid sequence: CASSGQGAKGYTF. Supplemented by reference TRBV2 and TRBJ1-2, the full variable domain reads EPEVTQTPSHQVTQMGQEVILRCVPISNHLYFYWYRQILGQKVEFLVSFYNNEISEKSEIFDDQFSVERPDGSNFTLKIRSTKLEDSAMYFCASSGQGAKGYTFGSGTRLTVV.

The chain combines TRBV29-1 with TRBJ1-1; D uncertain. Trimming removed 6 bases at V and 0 bases at J, with 14 bases between. The CDR3 contains 14 residues. Germline CDR1 SQVTM, CDR2 ANQGSEA. The chain's CDR3 is CSVRFSGLNTEAFF. The CDR3 DNA sequence: TGCAGCGTCCGCTTTTCGGGTTTGAACACTGAAGCTTTCTTT.

The genes are TRBV5-6 and TRBJ1-2; D call uncertain. The CDR3 runs 13 residues. Looked up from germline, CDR1 is SGHDT and CDR2 is YYEEEE. V lost 3 bases, J lost 3 bases, and 9 bases lay in between. In nucleotides, the CDR3 is TGTGCCAGCAGCTCGGACTTTGACTATGGCTACACCTTC. Protein product: CASSSDFDYGYTF.